The T cell receptor beta chain described here comes from a study of T cells expressing NK-cell markers. The CDR3 length is 15 residues. Per the germline V gene, CDR1 is SGDLS and CDR2 is YYNGEE. TCRdb re-called the 5' RACE reads and shows each CDR3 protein once, DNA omitted. The sample totals about 260,000 distinct CDR3 sequences. What was sequenced was blood T cells: a sorted CD56 or NKG2C T cell subset, CD4+ or CD8+ T cells, or bulk PBMC T cells (not recorded which). The V gene is TRBV9, the J gene TRBJ1-1; the TCRdb call, TRBD1, lacks DNA for checking. The receptor was derived from a young man in good health. CDR3: CASSVDGTVNTEAFF.